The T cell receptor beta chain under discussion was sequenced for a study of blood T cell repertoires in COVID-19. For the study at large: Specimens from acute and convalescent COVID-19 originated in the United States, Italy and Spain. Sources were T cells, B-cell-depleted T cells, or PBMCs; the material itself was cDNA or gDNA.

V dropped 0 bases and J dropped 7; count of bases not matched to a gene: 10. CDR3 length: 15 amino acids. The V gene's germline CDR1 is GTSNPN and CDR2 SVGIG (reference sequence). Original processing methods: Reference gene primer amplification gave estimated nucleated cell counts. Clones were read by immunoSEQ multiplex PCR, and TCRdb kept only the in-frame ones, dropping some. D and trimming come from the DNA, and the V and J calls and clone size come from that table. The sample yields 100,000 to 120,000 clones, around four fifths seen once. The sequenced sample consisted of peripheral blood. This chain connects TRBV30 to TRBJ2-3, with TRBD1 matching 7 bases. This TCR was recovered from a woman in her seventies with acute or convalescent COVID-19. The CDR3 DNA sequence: TGTGCCTGGAGTGTGATACAGGGGTCGGCGAATACGCAGTATTTT. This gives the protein CAWSVIQGSANTQYF. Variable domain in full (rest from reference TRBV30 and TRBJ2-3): SQTIHQWPATLVQPVGSPLSLECTVEGTSNPNLYWYRQAAGRGLQLLFYSVGIGQISSEVPQNLSASRPQDRQFILSSKKLLLSDSGFYLCAWSVIQGSANTQYFGPGTRLTVL.